This TCR beta chain was documented in a study of technical replicates of blood from a handful of donors. This CDR3 contains 15 residues. The V gene's germline CDR1 is MNHNY and CDR2 SVGAGI (reference sequence). The V gene lost 6 bases and the J gene lost 8 bases, with 19 bases spanning the gap. Clones were read by immunoSEQ multiplex PCR, and TCRdb kept only the in-frame ones, dropping some. The table shows tens of thousands of clones, with roughly nine tenths occurring only once. The specimen was PBMCs. The source of this sequence is a human donor in good health. Some clones in this sample may be carry-over from other donors' samples. This chain links TRBV6-6 with TRBJ1-4; a weak D match, TRBD1 (6 bases). The CDR3 nucleotides read TGTGCCAGCAGCTCCGGCGGACAGAGAAGAGAAAAACTGTTTTTT. This sequence encodes CASSSGGQRREKLFF.